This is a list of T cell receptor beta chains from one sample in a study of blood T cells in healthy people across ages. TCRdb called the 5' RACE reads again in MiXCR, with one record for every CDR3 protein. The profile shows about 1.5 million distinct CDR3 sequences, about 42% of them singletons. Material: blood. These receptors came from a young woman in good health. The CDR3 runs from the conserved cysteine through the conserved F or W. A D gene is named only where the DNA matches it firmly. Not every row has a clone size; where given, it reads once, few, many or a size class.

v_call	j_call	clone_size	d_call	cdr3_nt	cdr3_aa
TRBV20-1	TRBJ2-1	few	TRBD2	TGCAGTGCTACCCTCGTTAGCGGGAGTGAGCAGTTCTTC	CSATLVSGSEQFF
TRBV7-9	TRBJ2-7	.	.	TGTGCCAGCAGCTCTTTCCGGACGGAGGCCTACGAGCAGTACTTC	CASSSFRTEAYEQYF
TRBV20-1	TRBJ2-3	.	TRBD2	TGCAGTGCTATGGCGGGAGGCACAGATACGCAGTATTTT	CSAMAGGTDTQYF
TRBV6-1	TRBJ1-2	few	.	TGTGCCAGCAGTGACTACCGCAGGGAAAACTATGGCTACACCTTC	CASSDYRRENYGYTF
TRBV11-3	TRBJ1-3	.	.	TGTGCCAGCAGCTCCATGGGGCTTGGAAACACCATATATTTT	CASSSMGLGNTIYF
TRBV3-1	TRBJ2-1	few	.	TGTGCCAGCAGCCAAGGAGTGGGGGGGCGCACCTACAATGAGCAGTTCTTC	CASSQGVGGRTYNEQFF
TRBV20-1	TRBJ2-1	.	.	TGCAGTGCAGTGGACGGATACAATGAGCAGTTCTTC	CSAVDGYNEQFF
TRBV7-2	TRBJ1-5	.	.	TGTGCCAGCAGCTTAGCCCCCAGCAATCAGCCCCAGCATTTT	CASSLAPSNQPQHF
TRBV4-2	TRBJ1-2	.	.	TGTGCCAGCAGCCAAGATCGGGCAGATACAACGACTGGCTATGGCTACACCTTC	CASSQDRADTTTGYGYTF
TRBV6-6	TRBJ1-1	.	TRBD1	TGTGCCAGCAGCCGTAGACAGGGGGCCCCAATGAACACTGAAGCTTTCTTT	CASSRRQGAPMNTEAFF
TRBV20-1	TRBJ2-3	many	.	TGCAGTGCTTCCGGGGGCGTAACAGATACGCAGTATTTT	CSASGGVTDTQYF
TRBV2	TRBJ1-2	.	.	TGTGCCAGCACCCCTAGGGCCAGGAGCTACACCTTC	CASTPRARSYTF
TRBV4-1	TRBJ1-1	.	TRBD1	TGCGCCAGCAGCTCACGACAGGGAAAAGCTTTCTTT	CASSSRQGKAFF
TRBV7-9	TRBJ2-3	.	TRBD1	TGTGCCGGACAGGGGTCAGATACGCAGTATTTT	CAGQGSDTQYF
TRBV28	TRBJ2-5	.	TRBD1	TGTGCCAGCAGGGGGTTTGGACAGGCTAAAGAGACCCAGTACTTC	CASRGFGQAKETQYF
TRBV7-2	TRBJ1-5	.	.	TGTGCCAGCAGACACGGGGGGTATAGCAATCAGCCCCAGCATTTT	CASRHGGYSNQPQHF
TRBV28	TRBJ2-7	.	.	TGTGCCAGCACTCACGCCTTCTACGAGCAGTACTTC	CASTHAFYEQYF
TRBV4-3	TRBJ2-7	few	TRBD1	TGCGCCAGCAGCACGACAGGGGGCTCAGGCGAGCAGTACTTC	CASSTTGGSGEQYF
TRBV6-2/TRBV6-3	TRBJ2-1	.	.	TGTGCCAGCAAAGGCTATTGGAATGAGCAGTTCTTC	CASKGYWNEQFF
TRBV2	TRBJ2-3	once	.	TGTGCCAGCAATCACCTAACCAACCGACTATACACAGATACGCAGTATTTT	CASNHLTNRLYTDTQYF
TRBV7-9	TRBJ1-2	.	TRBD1	TGTGCCAGCAGCACCCGGGACAGATCTAACTATGGCTACACCTTC	CASSTRDRSNYGYTF
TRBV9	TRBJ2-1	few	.	TGTGCCAGCAGCGTAACATGGAGCTCCTACAATGAGCAGTTCTTC	CASSVTWSSYNEQFF
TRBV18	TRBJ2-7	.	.	TGTGCCAGCTCACCTAGTGTTACCTACGAGCAGTACTTC	CASSPSVTYEQYF
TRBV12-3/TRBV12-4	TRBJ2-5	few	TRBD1	TGTGCCAGCAGCTTAACAGGGGGCGGGGAAGAGACCCAGTACTTC	CASSLTGGGEETQYF
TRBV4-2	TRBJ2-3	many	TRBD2	TGTGCCAGCAGCCAGAATAGCGGGGCGAGCACAGATACGCAGTATTTT	CASSQNSGASTDTQYF
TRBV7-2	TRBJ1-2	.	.	TGTGCCAGCAGCTTAAGTGGGGGCCTTAACTATGGCTACACCTTC	CASSLSGGLNYGYTF
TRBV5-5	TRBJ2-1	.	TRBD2	TGTGCCAACAGCTTAGAAGTAGCGGGGGTTTACAATGAGCAGTTCTTC	CANSLEVAGVYNEQFF
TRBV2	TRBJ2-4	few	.	TGTGCCAGCAGTGAAAACGGCCAAAACATTCAGTACTTC	CASSENGQNIQYF
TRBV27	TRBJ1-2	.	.	TGTGCCAGCAGCCGAGTGGGGGGGACGGTATATGGCTACACCTTC	CASSRVGGTVYGYTF
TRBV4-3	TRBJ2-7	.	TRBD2	TGCGCCAGCAGCCAAGTAGCAGGGAGCGGGAGGAGATACGAGCAGTACTTC	CASSQVAGSGRRYEQYF
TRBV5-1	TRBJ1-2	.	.	TGCGCCAGCAGCTTGGATTCGGTGCGTGGCTACACCTTC	CASSLDSVRGYTF
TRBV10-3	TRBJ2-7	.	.	TGTGCCATCCAACCCCGGAGGACCTACAATGAGCAGTACTTC	CAIQPRRTYNEQYF
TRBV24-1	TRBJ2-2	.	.	TGTGCCACCGGCGGACAGAACACCGGGGTGCTGTTTTTT	CATGGQNTGVLFF
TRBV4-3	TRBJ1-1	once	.	TGCGCCAGCAGCCAAGGCCCCCGAGGCCAGCTGAACACTGAAGCTTTCTTT	CASSQGPRGQLNTEAFF
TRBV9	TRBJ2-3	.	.	TGTGCCAGCAGCGTAGAAGCGTCGACAGATACGCAGTATTTT	CASSVEASTDTQYF
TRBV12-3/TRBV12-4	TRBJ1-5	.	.	TGTGCCAGCAGTTTCCTCCGCAATCAGCCCCAGCATTTT	CASSFLRNQPQHF
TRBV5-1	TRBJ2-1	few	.	TGCGCCAGCAGCTACTTGGACAGCAGTAATGAGCAGTTCTTC	CASSYLDSSNEQFF
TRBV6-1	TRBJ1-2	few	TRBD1	TGTGCCAGCAGCCCTGGGACAGGGGGGAAGAATGGCTACACCTTC	CASSPGTGGKNGYTF
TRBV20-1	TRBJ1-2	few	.	TGCAGTGCTAGGGTTACAGGGATCATCGGGTATGGCTACACCTTC	CSARVTGIIGYGYTF
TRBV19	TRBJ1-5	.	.	TGTGCCAGTAGTGGCAGCAATCAGCCCAAGCATTTT	CASSGSNQPKHF
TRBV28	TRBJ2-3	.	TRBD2	TGTGCCAGCACCCCTAGGAGGGCGGGAGTCCCAGATACGCAGTATTTT	CASTPRRAGVPDTQYF
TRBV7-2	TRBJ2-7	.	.	TGTGCCAGCAGCTTAGTTGGTCATTCGGGAGACGAGCAGTACTTC	CASSLVGHSGDEQYF
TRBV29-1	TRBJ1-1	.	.	TGCAGCGTTGAAGGAGGCGAGAACACTGAAGCTCTCTTT	CSVEGGENTEALF
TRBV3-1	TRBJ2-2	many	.	TGTGCCAGCAGCCGAGGCGGGGAATACACCGGGGAGCTGTTTTTT	CASSRGGEYTGELFF
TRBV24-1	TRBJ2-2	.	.	TGTGCCACCAGTGATCTACTATTCGGGGAGCTGTTTTTT	CATSDLLFGELFF
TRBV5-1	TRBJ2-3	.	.	TGCGCCAGCAGCGCCGGACGAGCCTTCCCAGATACGCAGTATTTT	CASSAGRAFPDTQYF
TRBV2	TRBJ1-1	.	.	TGTGCCAGCAGTGAATTGGGGACTACTGAAGCTTTCTTT	CASSELGTTEAFF
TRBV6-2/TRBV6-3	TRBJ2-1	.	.	TGTGCCAGCAGAGGCGGGAATGACAATGAGCAGTTCTTC	CASRGGNDNEQFF
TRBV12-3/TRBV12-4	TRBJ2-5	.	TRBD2	TGTGCCAGCAGTCCGACTAGCGGGAGCGAGCCCAGGGGGGCCCAGTACTTC	CASSPTSGSEPRGAQYF
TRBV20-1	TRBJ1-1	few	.	TGCAGTGCTAGCCCGGGGGCAGCGATGAACACTGAAGCTTTCTTT	CSASPGAAMNTEAFF
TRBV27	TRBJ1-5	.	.	TGTGCCAGCCGAGTCGGGGGGGGAGATCAGCCCCAGCATTTT	CASRVGGGDQPQHF
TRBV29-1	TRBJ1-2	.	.	TGCAGCGTTAGCACCAACAAGGATGGTGGCTACACCTTC	CSVSTNKDGGYTF
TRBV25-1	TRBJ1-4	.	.	TGTGCCAGCAGTGAATATAGGGGAGCTAATGAAAAACTGTTTTTT	CASSEYRGANEKLFF
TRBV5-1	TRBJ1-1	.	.	TGCGCCAGCAGTCAGGAGGACGGTGGAGGGGACACTGAAGCTTTCTTT	CASSQEDGGGDTEAFF
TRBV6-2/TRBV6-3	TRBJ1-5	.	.	TGTGCCAGCAGAAAACCTTGGGTGGATCAGCCCCAGCATTTT	CASRKPWVDQPQHF
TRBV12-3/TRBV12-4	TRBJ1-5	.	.	TGTGCCAGCAGTTCGTCCGACAGAAGCAATCAGCCCCAGCATTTT	CASSSSDRSNQPQHF
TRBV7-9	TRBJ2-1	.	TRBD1	TGTGCCAGCAGCGCCGAACCGGGACAGGCGAATGAGCAGTTCTTC	CASSAEPGQANEQFF